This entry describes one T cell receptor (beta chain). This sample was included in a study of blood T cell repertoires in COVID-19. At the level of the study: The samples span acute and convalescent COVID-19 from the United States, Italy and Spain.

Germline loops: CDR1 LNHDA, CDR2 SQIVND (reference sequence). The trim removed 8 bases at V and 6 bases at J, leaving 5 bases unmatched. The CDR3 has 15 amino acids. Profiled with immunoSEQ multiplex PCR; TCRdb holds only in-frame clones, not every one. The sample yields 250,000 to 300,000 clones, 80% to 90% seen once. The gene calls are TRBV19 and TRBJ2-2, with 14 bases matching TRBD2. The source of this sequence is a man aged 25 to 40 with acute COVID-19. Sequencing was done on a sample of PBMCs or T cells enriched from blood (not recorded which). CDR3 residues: CASATSGRVAGELFF. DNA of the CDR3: TGTGCCAGTGCGACTAGCGGGAGGGTGGCCGGGGAGCTGTTTTTT.